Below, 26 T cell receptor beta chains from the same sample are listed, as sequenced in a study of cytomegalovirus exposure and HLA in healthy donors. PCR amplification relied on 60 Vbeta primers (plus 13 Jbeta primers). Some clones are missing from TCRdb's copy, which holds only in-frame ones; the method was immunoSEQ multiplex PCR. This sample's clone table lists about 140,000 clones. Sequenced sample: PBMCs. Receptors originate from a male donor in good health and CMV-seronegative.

DNA of the CDR3: TGTGCCATCAGTGAGTCGCCGAGCCGTAGCTCCTACAATGAGCAGTTCTTC. Encoded protein: CAISESPSRSSYNEQFF. V and J are TRBV10-3 and TRBJ2-1, with unresolved D. CDR3 length: 17 residues. Germline CDR1 is ENHRY and CDR2 is SYGVKD. Trimming took off 0 bases at V and 0 bases at J, with 12 bases between the two ends.

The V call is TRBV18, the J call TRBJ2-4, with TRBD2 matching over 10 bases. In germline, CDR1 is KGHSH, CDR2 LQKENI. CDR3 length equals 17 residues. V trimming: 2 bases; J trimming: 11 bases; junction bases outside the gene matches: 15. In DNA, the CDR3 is TGTGCCAGCTCACCATTTTCTAGCGGGAGTATCAGGGCCCTTCAGTACTTC. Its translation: CASSPFSSGSIRALQYF.

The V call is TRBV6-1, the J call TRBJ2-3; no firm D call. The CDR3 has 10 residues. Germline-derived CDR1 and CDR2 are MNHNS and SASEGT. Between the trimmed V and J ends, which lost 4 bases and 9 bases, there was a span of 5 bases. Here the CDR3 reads CASSGGTQYF. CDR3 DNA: TGTGCCAGCAGTGGAGGCACGCAGTATTTT.

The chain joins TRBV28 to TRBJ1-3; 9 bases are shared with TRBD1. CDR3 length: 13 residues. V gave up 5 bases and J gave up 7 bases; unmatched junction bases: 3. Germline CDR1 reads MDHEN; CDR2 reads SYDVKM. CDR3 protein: CASSLGTGNTIYF. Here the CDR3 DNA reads TGTGCCAGCAGTCTAGGGACAGGGAACACCATATATTTT.

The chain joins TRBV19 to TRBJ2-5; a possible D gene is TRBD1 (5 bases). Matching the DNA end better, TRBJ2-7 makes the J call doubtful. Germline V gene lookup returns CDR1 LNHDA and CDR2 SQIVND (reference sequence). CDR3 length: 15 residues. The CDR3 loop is CASSIRDSTNYEQYF. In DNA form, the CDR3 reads TGTGCCAGTAGTATACGAGACAGTACCAACTACGAGCAGTACTTC.

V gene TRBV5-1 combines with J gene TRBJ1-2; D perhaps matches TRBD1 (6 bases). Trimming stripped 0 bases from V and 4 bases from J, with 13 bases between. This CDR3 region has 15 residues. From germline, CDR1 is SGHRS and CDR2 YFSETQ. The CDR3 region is CASSLAGGSGYGYTF. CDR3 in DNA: TGCGCCAGCAGCTTGGCGGGGGGCTCGGGCTATGGCTACACCTTC.

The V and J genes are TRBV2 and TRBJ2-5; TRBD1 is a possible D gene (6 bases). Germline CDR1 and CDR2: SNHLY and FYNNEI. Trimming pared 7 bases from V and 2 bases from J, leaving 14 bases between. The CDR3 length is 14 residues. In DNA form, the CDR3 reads TGTGCCAGCACTCGGACAGATGATCAAGAGACCCAGTACTTC. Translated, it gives CASTRTDDQETQYF.

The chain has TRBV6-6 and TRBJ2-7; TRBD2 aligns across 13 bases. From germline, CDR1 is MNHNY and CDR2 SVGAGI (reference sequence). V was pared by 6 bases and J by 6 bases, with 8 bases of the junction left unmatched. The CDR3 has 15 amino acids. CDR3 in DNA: TGTGCCAGCAGCCCCGGACTAGCGGGAGCGGGCGAGCAGTACTTC. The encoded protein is CASSPGLAGAGEQYF.

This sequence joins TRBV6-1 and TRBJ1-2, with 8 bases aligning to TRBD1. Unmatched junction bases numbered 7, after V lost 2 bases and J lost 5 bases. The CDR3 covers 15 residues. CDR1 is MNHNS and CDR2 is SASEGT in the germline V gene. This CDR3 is CASSEMDRDGYGYTF. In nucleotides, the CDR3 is TGTGCCAGCAGTGAAATGGACAGGGATGGTTATGGCTACACCTTC.

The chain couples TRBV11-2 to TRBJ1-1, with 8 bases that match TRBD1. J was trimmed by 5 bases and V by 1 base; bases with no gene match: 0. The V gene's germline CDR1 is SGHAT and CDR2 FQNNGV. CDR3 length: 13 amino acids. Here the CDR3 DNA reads TGTGCCAGCAGCTTAGGACAGGGGACTGAAGCTTTCTTT. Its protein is CASSLGQGTEAFF. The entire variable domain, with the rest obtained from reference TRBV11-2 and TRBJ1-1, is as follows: EAGVAQSPRYKIIEKRQSVAFWCNPISGHATLYWYQQILGQGPKLLIQFQNNGVVDDSQLPKDRFSAERLKGVDSTLKIQPAKLEDSAVYLCASSLGQGTEAFFGQGTRLTVV.

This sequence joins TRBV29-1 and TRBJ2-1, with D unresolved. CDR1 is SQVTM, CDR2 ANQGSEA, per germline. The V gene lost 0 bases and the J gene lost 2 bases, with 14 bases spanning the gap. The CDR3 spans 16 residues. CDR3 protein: CSVEDVLAHTYNEQFF. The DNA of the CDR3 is TGCAGCGTTGAAGACGTTTTGGCCCACACCTACAATGAGCAGTTCTTC.

CDR3 in amino acids: CASRSEETQYF. For the CDR3, the DNA is TGCGCCAGCAGGTCGGAGGAGACCCAGTACTTC. This chain links TRBV5-1 with TRBJ2-5; D gene ambiguous. The CDR3 covers 11 residues. Trimming took off 5 bases at V and 5 bases at J, with 7 bases between the two ends. Germline CDR1 SGHRS, CDR2 YFSETQ.

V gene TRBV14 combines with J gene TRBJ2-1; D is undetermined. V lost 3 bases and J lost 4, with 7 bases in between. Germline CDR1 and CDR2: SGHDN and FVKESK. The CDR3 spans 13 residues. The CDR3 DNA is TGTGCCAGCAGCCACATAGATTACAATGAGCAGTTCTTC. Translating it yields CASSHIDYNEQFF.

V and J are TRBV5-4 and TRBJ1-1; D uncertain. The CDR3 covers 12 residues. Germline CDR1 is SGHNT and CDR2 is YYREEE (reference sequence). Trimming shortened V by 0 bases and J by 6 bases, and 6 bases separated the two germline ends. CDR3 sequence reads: CASSLGVAEAFF. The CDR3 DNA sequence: TGTGCCAGCAGCTTGGGTGTCGCTGAAGCTTTCTTT.

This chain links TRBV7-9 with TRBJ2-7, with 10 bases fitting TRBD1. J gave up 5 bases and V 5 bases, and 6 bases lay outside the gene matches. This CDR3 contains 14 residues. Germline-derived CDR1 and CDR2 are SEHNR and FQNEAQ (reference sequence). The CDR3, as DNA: TGTGCCAGCAGCCCGGACAGGGGGAGAAACGAGCAGTACTTC. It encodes CASSPDRGRNEQYF.

CDR3 protein: CASRGPVRDRGHYEQYF. The CDR3 nucleotides read TGTGCCAGCAGGGGTCCCGTACGGGACAGGGGGCACTACGAGCAGTACTTC. The chain joins TRBV5-4 to TRBJ2-7, with 12 bases lining up with TRBD1. The CDR3 is 17 residues long. CDR1 is SGHNT, CDR2 YYREEE, per germline (reference sequence). The V segment lost 5 bases and the J segment 3 bases; nucleotides outside the gene matches: 12.

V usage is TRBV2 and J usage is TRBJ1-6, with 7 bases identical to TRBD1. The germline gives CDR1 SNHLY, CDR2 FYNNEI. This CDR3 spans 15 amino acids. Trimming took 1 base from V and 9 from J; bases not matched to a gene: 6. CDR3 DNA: TGTGCCAGCAGTGAAGAGGGGGCGGTGGGTTCACCCCTCCACTTT. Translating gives CASSEEGAVGSPLHF.

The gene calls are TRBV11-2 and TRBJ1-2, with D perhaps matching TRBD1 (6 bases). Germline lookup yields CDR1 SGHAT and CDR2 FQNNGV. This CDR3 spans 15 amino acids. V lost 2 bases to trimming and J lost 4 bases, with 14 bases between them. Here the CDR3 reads CASSLTGLKGYGYTF. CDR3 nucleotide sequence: TGTGCCAGCAGCTTAACAGGGTTGAAGGGCTATGGCTACACCTTC.

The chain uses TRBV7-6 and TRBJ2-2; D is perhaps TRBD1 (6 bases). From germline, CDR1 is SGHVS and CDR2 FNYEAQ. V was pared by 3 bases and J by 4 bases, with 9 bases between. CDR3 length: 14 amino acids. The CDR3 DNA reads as TGTGCCAGCAGCTTCAGGGGCCCCACCGGGGAGCTGTTTTTT. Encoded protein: CASSFRGPTGELFF.

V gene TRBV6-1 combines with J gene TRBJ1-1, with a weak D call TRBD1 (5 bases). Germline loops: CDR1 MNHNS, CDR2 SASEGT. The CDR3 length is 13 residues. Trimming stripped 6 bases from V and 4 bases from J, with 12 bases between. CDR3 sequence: CASRWAGGTEAFF. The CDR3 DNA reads TGTGCCAGCAGGTGGGCGGGGGGCACTGAAGCTTTCTTT.

CDR3 nucleotide sequence: TGTGCCAGCAGCGTGACAGGGAACGGCTACACCTTC. It encodes CASSVTGNGYTF. This rearrangement joins TRBV9 to TRBJ1-2, with TRBD1 identical over 7 bases. This CDR3 has 12 residues. V gave up 2 bases and J gave up 8 bases; unmatched junction bases: 3. The V gene's germline CDR1 is SGDLS and CDR2 YYNGEE.

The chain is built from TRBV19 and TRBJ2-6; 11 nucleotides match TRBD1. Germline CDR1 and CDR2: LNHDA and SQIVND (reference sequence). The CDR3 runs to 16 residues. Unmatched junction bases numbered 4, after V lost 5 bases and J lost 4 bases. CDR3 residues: CASSPGQGAGANVLTF. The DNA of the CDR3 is TGTGCCAGTAGTCCTGGACAGGGGGCAGGGGCCAACGTCCTGACTTTC.

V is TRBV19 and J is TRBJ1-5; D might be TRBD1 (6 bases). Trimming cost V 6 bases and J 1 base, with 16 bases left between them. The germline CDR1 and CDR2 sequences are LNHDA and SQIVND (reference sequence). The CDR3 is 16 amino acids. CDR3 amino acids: CASRGRGDISNQPQHF. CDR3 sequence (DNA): TGTGCCAGTAGGGGGAGGGGGGATATCAGCAATCAGCCCCAGCATTTT.

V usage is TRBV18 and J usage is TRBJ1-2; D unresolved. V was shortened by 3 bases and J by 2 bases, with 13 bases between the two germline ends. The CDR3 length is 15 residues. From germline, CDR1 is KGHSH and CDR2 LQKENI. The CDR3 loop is CASSPGPGLNYGYTF. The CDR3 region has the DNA TGTGCCAGCTCACCCGGACCGGGGTTGAACTATGGCTACACCTTC.

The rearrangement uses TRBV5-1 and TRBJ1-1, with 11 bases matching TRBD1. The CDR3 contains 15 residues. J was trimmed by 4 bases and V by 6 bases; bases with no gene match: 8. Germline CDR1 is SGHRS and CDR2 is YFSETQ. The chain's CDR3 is CASTFVGTGGTEAFF. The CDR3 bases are TGCGCCAGCACTTTCGTAGGGACAGGGGGCACTGAAGCTTTCTTT.

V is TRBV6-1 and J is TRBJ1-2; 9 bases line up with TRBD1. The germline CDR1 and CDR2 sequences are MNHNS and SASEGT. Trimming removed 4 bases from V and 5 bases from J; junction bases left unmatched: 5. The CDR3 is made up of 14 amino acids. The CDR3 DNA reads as TGTGCCAGCAGTGGGACAGGGGTATTATATGGCTACACCTTC. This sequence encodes CASSGTGVLYGYTF.